Presented here are 20 T cell receptor beta chains from one specimen sequenced in a study of STAT5B mutations in CD4+ large granular lymphocyte leukemia. This table comes from immunoSEQ multiplex PCR, and its TCRdb copy is limited to in-frame clones, with some not included. The sample lists 30,000 or so clones, about four fifths seen once, with approximately 2.8% in the top ten. Material: CD4+ T cells from blood buffy coats. The source is a human donor in good health.

The chain employs TRBV10-3 and TRBJ2-6; D call uncertain. Germline assignment: CDR1 ENHRY and CDR2 SYGVKD. This CDR3 region has 15 residues. V dropped 10 bases and J dropped 0 bases, with 13 bases sitting between them. The CDR3: CATAQGSSGANVLTF. The DNA of the CDR3 is TGTGCCACCGCCCAAGGGTCCTCTGGGGCCAACGTCCTGACTTTC.

In its sample, this clone was seen once. This chain connects TRBV7-9 to TRBJ1-1, with D possibly being TRBD1 (5 bases). Deletions cut 5 bases from V and 11 bases from J, with 12 bases between. The CDR3 has 11 residues. Per germline, CDR1 SEHNR and CDR2 FQNEAQ (reference sequence). CDR3 DNA sequence: TGTGCCAGCAGCCTAAAGGGGTTTGCTTTCTTT. This encodes CASSLKGFAFF.

The chain carries TRBV2 and TRBJ2-3, with TRBD2 matching over 9 bases. V shed 8 bases and J 4 bases; nucleotides not matched to a gene: 4. This CDR3 comprises 13 residues. Germline CDR1 SNHLY, CDR2 FYNNEI. The CDR3 is CASGASGADTQYF. The CDR3 bases are TGTGCCAGCGGCGCTAGCGGGGCAGATACGCAGTATTTT.

The V call is TRBV11-2, the J call TRBJ2-1; TRBD2 aligns across 10 bases. CDR3 length equals 15 residues. Unmatched junction bases numbered 9, after V lost 5 bases and J lost 8 bases. CDR1 and CDR2 (germline): SGHAT, FQNNGV. This CDR3 reads CASSLTSGPGYEQFF. For the CDR3, the DNA is TGTGCCAGCAGCCTGACTAGCGGGCCCGGCTATGAGCAGTTCTTC.

The rearrangement links TRBV6-5 to TRBJ1-2; tentative D call: TRBD1 (5 bases). The CDR3 consists of 14 residues. Trimming pared 5 bases from V and 3 bases from J, leaving 13 bases between. Germline values: CDR1 MNHEY, CDR2 SVGAGI. CDR3 nucleotide sequence: TGTGCCAGCAGTCAACAGGACCCGGACTATGGCTACACCTTC. Translating gives CASSQQDPDYGYTF.

This rearrangement joins TRBV30 to TRBJ1-6; D unresolved. V dropped 0 bases and J dropped 9 bases, with 12 bases sitting between them. Germline V gene sequence: CDR1 GTSNPN, CDR2 SVGIG (reference sequence). The CDR3 totals 14 residues. The CDR3 DNA is TGTGCCTGGAGTGTAGGCTGGGAGGGTTCACCCCTCCACTTT. Encoded protein: CAWSVGWEGSPLHF.

The chain combines TRBV7-9 with TRBJ2-3; 9 nucleotides agree with TRBD1. Trimming removed 1 base from V and 2 bases from J; junction bases left unmatched: 1. The CDR3 spans 15 residues. Per germline, CDR1 SEHNR and CDR2 FQNEAQ (reference sequence). The CDR3 protein is CASSLGDRVTDTQYF. The CDR3 nucleotides are TGTGCCAGCAGCTTAGGGGACAGGGTCACAGATACGCAGTATTTT.

V usage is TRBV7-8 and J usage is TRBJ1-5; D not certain. Per the germline V gene, CDR1 is SGHVS and CDR2 is FQNEAQ. V shed 0 bases and J shed 13 bases, with 16 bases lying between them. The CDR3 is made up of 14 amino acids. The DNA for the CDR3 is TGTGCCAGCAGCTTAGCGGATTACAGATCCCCTCAGCATTTT. Translated, it gives CASSLADYRSPQHF.

The chain carries TRBV7-2 and TRBJ2-5; the D gene is possibly TRBD1 (5 bases). Trimming left V 4 bases short and J 4 bases short, with 7 bases between. The germline CDR1 and CDR2 sequences are SGHTA and FQGNSA. The CDR3 runs to 12 residues. The CDR3 coding sequence is TGTGCCAGCAGCTACAGGTTAGAGACCCAGTACTTC. Protein sequence: CASSYRLETQYF.

The V call is TRBV5-1, the J call TRBJ1-2; D might be TRBD1 (6 bases). Germline CDR1 and CDR2: SGHRS and YFSETQ. This CDR3 region has 13 residues. Deletions cut 0 bases from V and 8 bases from J, with 11 bases between. Here the CDR3 reads CASSLDRDRGYTF. For the CDR3, the DNA is TGCGCCAGCAGCTTGGACAGGGATAGGGGCTACACCTTC.

J is TRBJ2-2 and V is TRBV9; D is undetermined. Per germline, CDR1 SGDLS and CDR2 YYNGEE. V was cut by 0 bases and J by 5 bases, with 5 bases left in between. The CDR3 is 13 amino acids. The chain's CDR3 is CASSVARTGELFF. The CDR3 DNA sequence: TGTGCCAGCAGCGTAGCCAGAACCGGGGAGCTGTTTTTT.

The chain combines TRBV15 with TRBJ2-3, with D possibly TRBD2 on 5 matching bases. Germline lookup yields CDR1 LNHNV and CDR2 YYDKDF (reference sequence). The CDR3 totals 15 residues. Between the trimmed V and J ends, which lost 0 bases and 3 bases, there was a span of 10 bases. CDR3 residues: CATSRDRGKTDTQYF. DNA of the CDR3: TGTGCCACCAGCAGAGATCGGGGTAAAACAGATACGCAGTATTTT.

This sequence joins TRBV5-4 and TRBJ1-3; no firm D call. The germline V and J ends were trimmed by 1 base and 4 bases, with 9 bases remaining between them. The CDR3 runs to 14 residues. Germline V gives CDR1 SGHNT, CDR2 YYREEE (reference sequence). CDR3 loop: CASSLNGRGNTIYF. The CDR3 DNA reads TGTGCCAGCAGCTTGAATGGGAGAGGAAACACCATATATTTT.

The chain combines TRBV6-6 with TRBJ2-7; perhaps TRBD1 as D (6 bases). The CDR3 has 13 amino acids. In germline, CDR1 is MNHNY, CDR2 SVGAGI (reference sequence). Trimming stripped 7 bases from V and 1 base from J, with 11 bases between. The CDR3 reads CASTDRRSYEQYF. The CDR3 bases are TGTGCCAGCACCGACAGGAGATCCTACGAGCAGTACTTC.

The chain joins TRBV2 to TRBJ1-6, with 7 positions matching TRBD1. From germline, CDR1 is SNHLY and CDR2 FYNNEI. V shed 6 bases and J 7 bases; nucleotides not matched to a gene: 9. The CDR3 runs 15 residues. CDR3 sequence (DNA): TGTGCCAGCAGGGTGGGGACAGAAGGAAATTCACCCCTCCACTTT. It codes for CASRVGTEGNSPLHF.

This chain joins TRBV11-2 and TRBJ2-1; 12 positions agree with TRBD2. This CDR3 is 19 amino acids long. Germline V gene data show CDR1 as SGHAT and CDR2 as FQNNGV. J gave up 0 bases and V 8 bases, and 14 bases lay outside the gene matches. CDR3 amino acids: CASRSIRLAGVGSYNEQFF. The CDR3 DNA sequence: TGTGCCAGCCGCTCAATTAGACTAGCGGGAGTGGGCTCCTACAATGAGCAGTTCTTC.

This sequence joins TRBV5-1 and TRBJ2-7; D perhaps matches TRBD1 (6 bases). The V gene's germline CDR1 is SGHRS and CDR2 YFSETQ. The CDR3 is 13 residues long. V lost 0 bases and J 3 bases, leaving 7 bases between the germline ends. In nucleotides, the CDR3 is TGCGCCAGCAGCTTGGACAGGGACTACGAGCAGTACTTC. Its protein product is CASSLDRDYEQYF.

This clone was seen more than once but under ten times. The V and J genes are TRBV19 and TRBJ2-1; the D gene is possibly TRBD1 (5 bases). Trimming cost V 6 bases and J 0 bases, with 9 bases left between them. The CDR3 covers 14 residues. Germline assignment: CDR1 LNHDA and CDR2 SQIVND (reference sequence). The CDR3 loop reads CASRDKSSYNEQFF. For the CDR3, the DNA is TGTGCCAGTAGGGACAAAAGCTCCTACAATGAGCAGTTCTTC.

This clone turned up a few times. The chain employs TRBV5-8 and TRBJ1-5; 7 bases match TRBD1. Trimming took 4 bases from V and 4 from J; bases not matched to a gene: 8. This CDR3 has 15 amino acids. Germline CDR1 and CDR2: SGHTS and YDEGEE. The CDR3 loop reads CASSRRQGANQPQHF. The DNA of the CDR3 is TGTGCCAGCAGCCGGCGACAGGGCGCTAATCAGCCCCAGCATTTT.

This chain joins TRBV7-2 and TRBJ2-7, with 7 bases matching TRBD1. Germline V lookup: CDR1 SGHTA, CDR2 FQGNSA. The CDR3 contains 14 residues. V trimming: 2 bases; J trimming: 2 bases; junction bases outside the gene matches: 3. The CDR3, as DNA: TGTGCCAGCAGCTTAAACAGGGGCCCCTACGAGCAGTACTTC. Protein product: CASSLNRGPYEQYF. Combining the CDR3 with reference TRBV7-2 and TRBJ2-7 gives the whole variable domain GAGVSQSPSNKVTEKGKDVELRCDPISGHTALYWYRQSLGQGLEFLIYFQGNSAPDKSGLPSDRFSAERTGGSVSTLTIQRTQQEDSAVYLCASSLNRGPYEQYFGPGTRLTVT.